The next 17 T cell receptor beta chains were all read from a single sample in a study of monozygotic twins with cystic fibrosis. This table comes from immunoSEQ multiplex PCR, and its TCRdb copy is limited to in-frame clones, with some not included. The repertoire consists of over 25,000 clones, with 92% occurring once and the leading ten covering approximately 0.9%. The sample taken for sequencing was blood. All receptors derive from a girl aged 2-10 years with cystic fibrosis.

This sequence joins TRBV5-5 and TRBJ1-2; the D is unclear. The CDR3 contains 14 residues. Trimming stripped 2 bases from V and 10 bases from J, with 18 bases between. Germline V gives CDR1 SGHKS, CDR2 YYEKEE (reference sequence). CDR3 in DNA: TGTGCCAGCAGCTTTGGCGGGTTAGGGTCTGACTACACCTTC. It specifies CASSFGGLGSDYTF.

This chain uses TRBV28 with TRBJ1-5, with D unclear. This CDR3 spans 14 amino acids. CDR1 and CDR2 from the germline V gene are MDHEN and SYDVKM. The V end lost 3 bases, the J end lost 5 bases, and 11 bases lay between the germline ends. CDR3 region: CASSLPAGYQPQHF. The CDR3 bases are TGTGCCAGCAGTTTGCCAGCGGGTTATCAGCCCCAGCATTTT.

This chain links TRBV7-2 with TRBJ2-1, with 7 positions matching TRBD1. The CDR3 totals 15 residues. Germline CDR1 SGHTA, CDR2 FQGNSA. With 2 bases clipped from V and 4 bases from J, the junction kept 5 bases outside the gene matches. CDR3 DNA: TGTGCCAGCAGCTTATTTGCAGGGGGATACAATGAGCAGTTCTTC. Its translation: CASSLFAGGYNEQFF.

V gene TRBV5-1 combines with J gene TRBJ2-6; 7 bases align to TRBD1. CDR1 is SGHRS and CDR2 is YFSETQ in the germline V gene. The CDR3 is 18 residues long. The V gene end was trimmed by 0 bases and the J gene end by 0 bases; junction bases not matched to a gene: 6. CDR3 region: CASSLVAGGNSGANVLTF. CDR3 DNA sequence: TGCGCCAGCAGCTTGGTGGCAGGGGGAAACTCTGGGGCCAACGTCCTGACTTTC.

This clone was counted a few times. The chain carries TRBV2 and TRBJ1-2; perhaps TRBD1 as D (5 bases). CDR1 and CDR2 (germline): SNHLY, FYNNEI. Trimming left V 6 bases short and J 3 bases short, with 14 bases between. This CDR3 is built from 14 residues. CDR3 sequence reads: CASRFGGDYYGYTF. CDR3 nucleotide sequence: TGTGCCAGCAGGTTTGGCGGGGACTACTATGGCTACACCTTC.

The chain employs TRBV29-1 and TRBJ1-2, with TRBD1 as a possible D gene (5 bases). The V and J ends lost 0 bases and 0 bases respectively, with 17 bases between them. This CDR3 has 17 residues. In germline, CDR1 is SQVTM, CDR2 ANQGSEA. CDR3 DNA sequence: TGCAGCGTTGAAGATCTAGGGTTCGGGGGAGCTAACTATGGCTACACCTTC. Its translation: CSVEDLGFGGANYGYTF.

The chain has TRBV11-2 and TRBJ1-1; D remains unclear. This CDR3 comprises 16 residues. Germline values: CDR1 SGHAT, CDR2 FQNNGV. V lost 4 bases and J 0 bases, leaving 15 bases between the germline ends. The DNA for the CDR3 is TGTGCCAGCAGCTCAGCGCCCGACCCGATGAACACTGAAGCTTTCTTT. Its translation is CASSSAPDPMNTEAFF.

The rearrangement joins TRBV5-4 to TRBJ2-3; no firm D call. The germline V and J ends were trimmed by 1 base and 6 bases, with 9 bases remaining between them. The CDR3 spans 13 residues. Per germline, CDR1 SGHNT and CDR2 YYREEE (reference sequence). DNA for the CDR3: TGTGCCAGCAGCTTGCCTAATAAGGATACGCAGTATTTT. Protein: CASSLPNKDTQYF. Full variable domain (remainder filled in from reference TRBV5-4 and TRBJ2-3): ETGVTQSPTHLIKTRGQQVTLRCSSQSGHNTVSWYQQALGQGPQFIFQYYREEENGRGNFPPRFSGLQFPNYSSELNVNALELDDSALYLCASSLPNKDTQYFGPGTRLTVL.

The chain employs TRBV6-1 and TRBJ1-4; maybe TRBD1 (6 bases). CDR3 length: 15 residues. Trimming took off 6 bases at V and 6 bases at J, with 17 bases between the two ends. Germline CDR1 is MNHNS and CDR2 is SASEGT. Here the CDR3 DNA reads TGTGCCAGCAGGGGGAGGGCAGGGGATTATGAAAAACTGTTTTTT. It yields the protein CASRGRAGDYEKLFF.

V is TRBV6-5 and J is TRBJ2-2, with 7 nucleotides matching TRBD1. Trimming removed 4 bases from V and 6 bases from J; junction bases left unmatched: 11. This CDR3 contains 16 residues. Germline CDR1 MNHEY, CDR2 SVGAGI. The CDR3 sequence is CASSFESTGVAGELFF. The CDR3 nucleotides are TGTGCCAGCAGTTTTGAGAGTACAGGGGTCGCCGGGGAGCTGTTTTTT.

The chain recombines TRBV4-2 with TRBJ2-5; the match to TRBD1 covers 10 bases. Germline CDR1 and CDR2: LGHNA and YNFKEQ. Unmatched junction bases numbered 6, after V lost 1 base and J lost 4 bases. This CDR3 contains 16 residues. The CDR3 DNA sequence: TGTGCCAGCAGCCAAGTCCCGGGACAGGGGTTAGAGACCCAGTACTTC. Its protein is CASSQVPGQGLETQYF.

J is TRBJ2-3 and V is TRBV2; TRBD2 agrees at 12 bases. This CDR3 has 15 amino acids. V dropped 7 bases and J dropped 1; count of bases not matched to a gene: 3. CDR1 is SNHLY and CDR2 is FYNNEI in the germline V gene. The CDR3 loop is CASKGLAGRTDTQYF. The DNA of the CDR3 is TGTGCCAGCAAGGGACTAGCGGGTCGCACAGATACGCAGTATTTT.

This clone was recorded only once. V usage is TRBV2 and J usage is TRBJ1-2; TRBD1 might be the D (5 bases). CDR1 is SNHLY and CDR2 is FYNNEI in the germline V gene. This CDR3 is 14 amino acids long. V lost 5 bases to trimming and J lost 3 bases, with 13 bases between them. This chain's CDR3 is CASSSDSDYYGYTF. The CDR3, as DNA: TGTGCCAGCAGTTCCGACAGTGACTACTATGGCTACACCTTC.

The J gene is TRBJ2-7, the V gene TRBV6-1, with 9 bases matching TRBD1. The CDR3 has 14 residues. CDR1 is MNHNS, CDR2 SASEGT, per germline. The trim removed 10 bases at V and 3 bases at J, leaving 10 bases unmatched. DNA for the CDR3: TGTGCCACTAAACTGGGACAGGGCGTCTACGAGCAGTACTTC. Encoded protein: CATKLGQGVYEQYF.

V and J are TRBV4-2 and TRBJ1-5; weak D call: TRBD1 (5 bases). Trimming removed 0 bases at V and 1 base at J, with 19 bases between. The CDR3 loop spans 19 amino acids. In germline, CDR1 is LGHNA, CDR2 YNFKEQ. CDR3 bases: TGTGCCAGCAGCCAAGATTTAAGGGGCTGGGGATCGAGCAATCAGCCCCAGCATTTT. It specifies CASSQDLRGWGSSNQPQHF.

V is TRBV2 and J is TRBJ1-1, with no clear D. CDR3 length: 14 amino acids. Germline V CDR1 and CDR2: SNHLY, FYNNEI. Trimming removed 7 bases at V and 0 bases at J, with 12 bases between. In nucleotides, the CDR3 is TGTGCCAGCAATCCTCCTCGCATGAACACTGAAGCTTTCTTT. It translates to CASNPPRMNTEAFF.

This clone was observed a single time. The chain employs TRBV6-6 and TRBJ2-6; D unresolved. CDR1 is MNHNY and CDR2 is SVGAGI in the germline V gene (reference sequence). This CDR3 comprises 15 residues. With 0 bases removed from V and 3 bases from J, the gap between germline ends came to 6 bases. CDR3 nucleotides: TGTGCCAGCAGTTACTCGCGTGATGGGGCCAACGTCCTGACTTTC. This translates into CASSYSRDGANVLTF.